This is a list of T cell receptor beta chains from one sample in a study of siplizumab effects on memory and regulatory T cells. TCRdb's table, derived via immunoSEQ multiplex PCR, lists solely in-frame clones and lacks some. Of under 150,000 clones listed, around 94% are singletons. The sequenced sample was non-Treg CD4+ T cells sorted from blood. All receptors come from a human donor in good health. CDR3s include the opening cysteine and the closing phenylalanine or tryptophan. Each record gives: V gene, J gene, D gene, clone size, CDR3 DNA, CDR3 protein. D genes are given only for firm matches. Clone size is given for some rows only: seen once, a few or many times, or a class if the clone is expanded.

v_call: TRBV19
j_call: TRBJ1-5
d_call: TRBD1
clone_size: NA
cdr3_nt: TGTGCCAGTAGGCGACAGGGATTAGTGGCTCAGCCCCAGCATTTT
cdr3_aa: CASRRQGLVAQPQHF

v_call: TRBV6-5
j_call: TRBJ1-2
d_call: NA
clone_size: NA
cdr3_nt: TGTGCCAGCAGGCCGCTAGGCAACTATGGCTACACCTTC
cdr3_aa: CASRPLGNYGYTF

v_call: TRBV2
j_call: TRBJ1-1
d_call: NA
clone_size: NA
cdr3_nt: TGTGCCAGCAGTGGGGACGAAGGAAAAGCTTTCTTT
cdr3_aa: CASSGDEGKAFF

v_call: TRBV5-6
j_call: TRBJ2-2
d_call: TRBD1
clone_size: NA
cdr3_nt: TGTGCCAGCAGCTTAGCACAGGGGGTGGGGGCCGGGGAGCTGTTTTTT
cdr3_aa: CASSLAQGVGAGELFF

v_call: TRBV18
j_call: TRBJ1-5
d_call: NA
clone_size: once
cdr3_nt: TGTGCCAGCTCACCACCTCAGGGAGGAGGTCAGCCCCAGCATTTT
cdr3_aa: CASSPPQGGGQPQHF

v_call: TRBV6-5
j_call: TRBJ2-2
d_call: TRBD1
clone_size: NA
cdr3_nt: TGTGCCAGCTGTTGGAAAAGGACAGGGGCCACCGGGGAGCTGTTTTTT
cdr3_aa: CASCWKRTGATGELFF

v_call: TRBV5-5
j_call: TRBJ2-2
d_call: NA
clone_size: few
cdr3_nt: TGTGCCAGCACCAGGGATGCCGTTTATACCGGGGAGCTGTTTTTT
cdr3_aa: CASTRDAVYTGELFF

v_call: TRBV5-5
j_call: TRBJ2-5
d_call: NA
clone_size: NA
cdr3_nt: TGTGCCAGCAGCTTGAGAGACGGACTCTTTCAAGAGACCCAGTACTTC
cdr3_aa: CASSLRDGLFQETQYF

v_call: TRBV4-1
j_call: TRBJ1-2
d_call: TRBD1
clone_size: NA
cdr3_nt: TGCGCCAGCAGCCGTCCGGGACAGGGTCTTGAGTATGGCTACACCTTC
cdr3_aa: CASSRPGQGLEYGYTF

v_call: TRBV7-2
j_call: TRBJ1-2
d_call: TRBD1
clone_size: NA
cdr3_nt: TGTGCCAGCAGCTACAGCGCCGGGACAGCTTATGGCTACACCTTC
cdr3_aa: CASSYSAGTAYGYTF

v_call: TRBV7-2
j_call: TRBJ2-7
d_call: NA
clone_size: NA
cdr3_nt: TGTGCCAGCACCGAACGGTCGCCGGTAATCTTC
cdr3_aa: CASTERSPVIF

v_call: TRBV11-1
j_call: TRBJ1-2
d_call: TRBD1
clone_size: NA
cdr3_nt: TGTGCCAGCAGCTTCAGGGGGTCGGGATCCTATGGCTACACCTTC
cdr3_aa: CASSFRGSGSYGYTF

v_call: TRBV5-4
j_call: TRBJ2-3
d_call: TRBD1
clone_size: NA
cdr3_nt: TGTGCCAGCAGCCGGACCGGGGACAGGGGAGCAGATACGCAGTATTTT
cdr3_aa: CASSRTGDRGADTQYF

v_call: TRBV2
j_call: TRBJ2-3
d_call: NA
clone_size: NA
cdr3_nt: TGTGCCAGCAGCAAGAGACAGGCCGGGTCGGATACGCAGTATTTT
cdr3_aa: CASSKRQAGSDTQYF

v_call: TRBV5-4
j_call: TRBJ2-7
d_call: TRBD2
clone_size: NA
cdr3_nt: TGTGCCAGCAGCCAGGGGACTAGCGGGAACTACGAGCAGTACTTC
cdr3_aa: CASSQGTSGNYEQYF

v_call: TRBV7-9
j_call: TRBJ2-7
d_call: NA
clone_size: NA
cdr3_nt: TGTGCCAGCAGCCGCGGTAATACCTACGAGCAGTACTTC
cdr3_aa: CASSRGNTYEQYF

v_call: TRBV5-8
j_call: TRBJ1-2
d_call: NA
clone_size: NA
cdr3_nt: TGTGCCAGCAGCCCCAGGGCAGCGGCGTATGGCTACACCTTC
cdr3_aa: CASSPRAAAYGYTF

v_call: TRBV6-5
j_call: TRBJ2-7
d_call: NA
clone_size: NA
cdr3_nt: TGTGCCAGCAGCCGACGGGGGTCCGAGCAGTACTTC
cdr3_aa: CASSRRGSEQYF

v_call: TRBV19
j_call: TRBJ1-1
d_call: NA
clone_size: NA
cdr3_nt: TGTGCCAGTAGTCCCGACAGAGGCGCTGAAGCTTTCTTT
cdr3_aa: CASSPDRGAEAFF

v_call: TRBV9
j_call: TRBJ1-1
d_call: TRBD1
clone_size: NA
cdr3_nt: TGTGCCAGCAGCGTATCAGGGGGCGAAGCTTTCTTT
cdr3_aa: CASSVSGGEAFF

v_call: TRBV4-1
j_call: TRBJ2-2
d_call: NA
clone_size: NA
cdr3_nt: TGCGCCAGCAGCCAAGATCCGGGCGCGAACACCGGGGAGCTGTTTTTT
cdr3_aa: CASSQDPGANTGELFF

v_call: TRBV5-4
j_call: TRBJ2-1
d_call: TRBD1
clone_size: NA
cdr3_nt: TGTGCCAGCCTACAGGGGGCTAGCCACAATGAGCAGTTCTTC
cdr3_aa: CASLQGASHNEQFF

v_call: TRBV6-5
j_call: TRBJ1-5
d_call: NA
clone_size: once
cdr3_nt: TGTGCCAGCAGTGGCAGACCGGATCAGCCCCAGCATTTT
cdr3_aa: CASSGRPDQPQHF

v_call: TRBV7-3
j_call: TRBJ2-1
d_call: NA
clone_size: NA
cdr3_nt: TGTGCCAGCAGCTTAAACGTACGCGAGGAGCAGTTCTTC
cdr3_aa: CASSLNVREEQFF

v_call: TRBV6-4
j_call: TRBJ2-3
d_call: TRBD2
clone_size: NA
cdr3_nt: TGTGCCAGCAGTCCGGGACTAGCGGGGTTCGCAGATACGCAGTATTTT
cdr3_aa: CASSPGLAGFADTQYF

v_call: TRBV5-1
j_call: TRBJ1-5
d_call: TRBD1
clone_size: NA
cdr3_nt: TGCGCCAGCAGCCCCGGGACAGGGGGTGTCAATCAGCCCCAGCATTTT
cdr3_aa: CASSPGTGGVNQPQHF

v_call: TRBV6-1
j_call: TRBJ1-2
d_call: NA
clone_size: NA
cdr3_nt: TGTGCCAGCGGTGGCGATGGTTCAGGGATGGGGTCTGGCTACACCTTC
cdr3_aa: CASGGDGSGMGSGYTF

v_call: TRBV18
j_call: TRBJ2-1
d_call: TRBD2
clone_size: NA
cdr3_nt: TGTGCCAGCTCACCGTTCGGCGGGAGGGGATCCAATGAGCAGTTCTTC
cdr3_aa: CASSPFGGRGSNEQFF

v_call: TRBV6-5
j_call: TRBJ1-2
d_call: NA
clone_size: NA
cdr3_nt: TGTGCCAGCGCCCCCGGATACGGATATGGCTACACCTTC
cdr3_aa: CASAPGYGYGYTF

v_call: TRBV6-5
j_call: TRBJ1-1
d_call: NA
clone_size: NA
cdr3_nt: TGTGCCAGCAGTAACGGGGGTTCTGGGAACACTGAAGCTTTCTTT
cdr3_aa: CASSNGGSGNTEAFF

v_call: TRBV2
j_call: TRBJ1-5
d_call: NA
clone_size: NA
cdr3_nt: TGTGCCAGCCTAGCAGCAGGGCCCAATCAGCCCCAGCATTTT
cdr3_aa: CASLAAGPNQPQHF

v_call: TRBV19
j_call: TRBJ2-3
d_call: TRBD2
clone_size: NA
cdr3_nt: TGTGCCAGTAGTATAGGCATGACTAGCGGGGGAACAGATACGCAGTATTTT
cdr3_aa: CASSIGMTSGGTDTQYF

v_call: TRBV10-3
j_call: TRBJ1-1
d_call: TRBD1
clone_size: NA
cdr3_nt: TGTGCCATCAGTGATGGGACAGGGGGCCCTGAAGCTTTCTTT
cdr3_aa: CAISDGTGGPEAFF

v_call: TRBV7-2
j_call: TRBJ2-7
d_call: NA
clone_size: NA
cdr3_nt: TGTGCCAGCAGCTTAGGGGGCCCCTTGGAGCAGTACTTC
cdr3_aa: CASSLGGPLEQYF

v_call: TRBV5-5
j_call: TRBJ2-5
d_call: TRBD2
clone_size: NA
cdr3_nt: TGTGCCAGCGGGAGGGAGTGGGTGGAGACCCAGTACTTC
cdr3_aa: CASGREWVETQYF

v_call: TRBV5-6
j_call: TRBJ1-1
d_call: NA
clone_size: NA
cdr3_nt: TGTGCCAGCAGCCGGGGACCCTTGGGTGAAGCTTTCTTT
cdr3_aa: CASSRGPLGEAFF